The clone carrying this T cell receptor (beta chain) was counted only a few times. The data were produced by immunoSEQ multiplex PCR, yet TCRdb's version contains in-frame clones alone and is incomplete. The sample lists 68,000 or so clones; about nine tenths were seen once. This sample was included in a study of OX40 agonist ivuxolimab in advanced cancers. Study overall: Patients received ivuxolimab, an agonistic anti-OX40 (CD134) antibody.

This CDR3 is 12 amino acids long. V gave up 0 bases and J gave up 6 bases, with 5 bases separating them. The V gene's germline CDR1 is LGHNT and CDR2 FRNRAP. The sample was CD4+ or CD8+ T cells sorted from blood, taken in a trial of the OX40 agonist ivuxolimab. This chain connects TRBV12-5 to TRBJ2-5; no clear D. This sequence was found in an adult with an advanced solid tumor such as melanoma, head and neck, liver or kidney cancer. CDR3 sequence (DNA): TGTGCTAGTGGTTTGGTAGGAAAGACCCAGTACTTC. Encoded protein: CASGLVGKTQYF.